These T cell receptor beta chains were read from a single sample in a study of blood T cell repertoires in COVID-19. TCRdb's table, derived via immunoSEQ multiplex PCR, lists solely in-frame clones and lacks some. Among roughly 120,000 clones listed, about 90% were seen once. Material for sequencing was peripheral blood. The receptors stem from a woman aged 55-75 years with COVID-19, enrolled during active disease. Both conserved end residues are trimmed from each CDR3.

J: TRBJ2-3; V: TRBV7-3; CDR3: ASSSPPLTDTQY
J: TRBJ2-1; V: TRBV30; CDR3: AWGDSKQF
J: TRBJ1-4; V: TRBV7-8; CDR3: ASSLVWVEGEKLF
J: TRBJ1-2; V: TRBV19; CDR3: ASSMDRRITYGYT
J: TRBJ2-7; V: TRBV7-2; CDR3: ASSMDRGQEQY
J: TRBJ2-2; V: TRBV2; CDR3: ASSEWGGNTGELF
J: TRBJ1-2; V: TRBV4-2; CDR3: ASSQGQGAYGYT
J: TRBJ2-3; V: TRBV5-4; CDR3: ASSLFARGGTDTQY
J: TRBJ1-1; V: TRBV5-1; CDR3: ASSTVQGDTEAF
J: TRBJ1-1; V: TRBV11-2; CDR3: ASSGTGRTEAF
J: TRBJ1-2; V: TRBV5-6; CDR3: ASSFPGADGYT
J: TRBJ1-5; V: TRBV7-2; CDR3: ASSPDSTLYSNQPQH
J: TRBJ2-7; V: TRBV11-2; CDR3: ASSYTGTGGNYEQY
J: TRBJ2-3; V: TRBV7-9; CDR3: ASSALSDSYTDTQY
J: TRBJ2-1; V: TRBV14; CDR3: ASSQMKGLGRNEQF
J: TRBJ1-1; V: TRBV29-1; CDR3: SVVGGADTEAF
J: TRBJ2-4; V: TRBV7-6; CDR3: ASSPRGGQNIQY
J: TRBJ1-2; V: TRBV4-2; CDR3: ASSPEIRTNGYT
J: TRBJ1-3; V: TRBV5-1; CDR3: ASSFWQGAGSGNTIY
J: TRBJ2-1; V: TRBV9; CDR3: ASSPIAGVGYNEQF
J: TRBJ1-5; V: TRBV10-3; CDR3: AISDSGYQPQH
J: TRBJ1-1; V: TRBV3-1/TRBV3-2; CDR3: ASSQFLGRGGSTEAF
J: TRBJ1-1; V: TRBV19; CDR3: ASSYRMNTEAF
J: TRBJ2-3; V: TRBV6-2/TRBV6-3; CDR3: ASSLRAGTQY
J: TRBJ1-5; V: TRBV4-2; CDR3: ASSQDPTGSGQPQH
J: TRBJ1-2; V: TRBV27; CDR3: ASSLNARGDLLRGYT
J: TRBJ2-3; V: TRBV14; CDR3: ASSQDRRIGTGYTDTQY
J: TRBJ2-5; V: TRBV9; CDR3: ASSVLADQETQY
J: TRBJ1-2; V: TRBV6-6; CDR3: ASFSARGRDYGYT
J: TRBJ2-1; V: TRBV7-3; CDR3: ASSSTGRTYNEQF
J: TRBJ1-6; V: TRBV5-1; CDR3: ASSGQGAGSPLH
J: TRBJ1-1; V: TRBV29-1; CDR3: SVGVSTGLTEAF
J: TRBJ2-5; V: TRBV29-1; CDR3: SVGKGREETQY
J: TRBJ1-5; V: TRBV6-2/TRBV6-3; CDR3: ASSYGRVQTGRNQPQH
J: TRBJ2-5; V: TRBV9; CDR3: ASSVATGGLAGYSQETQY
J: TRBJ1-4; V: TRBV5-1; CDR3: ASSPTTGEEKLF
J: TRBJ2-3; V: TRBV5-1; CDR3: ASSLERGGSDTQY
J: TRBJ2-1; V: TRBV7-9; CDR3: ASSPRGAVNEQF
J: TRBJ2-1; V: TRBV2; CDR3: ASRPGSYNEQF
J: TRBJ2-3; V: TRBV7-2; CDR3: ASSLEVAGGLRDTQY
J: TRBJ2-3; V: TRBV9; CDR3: ASSDGTGQTVDTQY
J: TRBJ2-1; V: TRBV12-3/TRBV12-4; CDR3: ASSFHRDNEQF
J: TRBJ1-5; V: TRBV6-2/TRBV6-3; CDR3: ASSFAGSNQPQH
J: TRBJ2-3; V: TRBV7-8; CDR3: ASSSWDAGAGDTQY
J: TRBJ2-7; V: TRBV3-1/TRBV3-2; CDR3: ASSQAAVSYEQY
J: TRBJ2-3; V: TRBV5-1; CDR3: ASSLATGAGASQY
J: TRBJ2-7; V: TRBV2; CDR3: ASSLTGDYEQY
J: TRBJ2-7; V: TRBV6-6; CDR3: ATGTGVYEQY
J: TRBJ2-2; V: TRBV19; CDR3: ASKQDRNTGELF
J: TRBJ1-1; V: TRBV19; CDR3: ASSIGGGNTEAF
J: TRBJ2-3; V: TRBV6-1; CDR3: ASSEANSGHYTQY
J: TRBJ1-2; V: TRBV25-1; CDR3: ASSETLRDGYT
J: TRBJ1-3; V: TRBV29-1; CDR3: SVEGTGGSGNTIY
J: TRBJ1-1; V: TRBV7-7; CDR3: ASSRDKNTEAF
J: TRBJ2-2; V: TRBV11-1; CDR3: ASSESGQGVTGELF
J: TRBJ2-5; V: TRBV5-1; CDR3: ASSSTGYFQETQY
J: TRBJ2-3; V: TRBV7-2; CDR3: ASNTGLNPTDTQY